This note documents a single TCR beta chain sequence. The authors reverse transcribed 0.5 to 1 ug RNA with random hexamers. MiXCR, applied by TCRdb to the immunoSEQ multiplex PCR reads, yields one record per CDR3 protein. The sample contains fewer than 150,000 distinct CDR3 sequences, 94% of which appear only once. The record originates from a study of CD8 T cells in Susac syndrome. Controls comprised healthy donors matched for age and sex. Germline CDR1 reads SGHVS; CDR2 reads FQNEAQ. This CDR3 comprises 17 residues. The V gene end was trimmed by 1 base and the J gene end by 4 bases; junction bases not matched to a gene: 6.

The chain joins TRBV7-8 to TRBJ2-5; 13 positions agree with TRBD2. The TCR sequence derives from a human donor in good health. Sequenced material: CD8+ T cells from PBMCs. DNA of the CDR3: TGTGCCAGCAGCTTAGGAACTAGCGGGAGGGCCGCAGAGACCCAGTACTTC. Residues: CASSLGTSGRAAETQYF.